Each of the 16 T cell receptor beta chains below was sequenced from the same sample in a study of T cells after yellow fever vaccination. MiXCR, run by TCRdb on the 5' RACE reads, gives a single entry per CDR3 protein. The data show about 340,000 distinct CDR3 sequences, under 15% seen once. Sequenced here: CD4+ T cells sorted from PBMCs, sampled 15 days after the yellow fever booster vaccination. The receptor source for this set is a man younger than 30 who received the YFV17D yellow fever vaccine.

The CDR3 reads CASSESGEVWQPQHF. The CDR3 DNA is TGTGCCAGCAGTGAGAGCGGGGAGGTTTGGCAGCCCCAGCATTTT. The chain carries TRBV6-1 and TRBJ1-5, with unresolved D. The V gene lost 3 bases and the J gene lost 7 bases, with 16 bases spanning the gap. Germline V CDR1 and CDR2: MNHNS, SASEGT. CDR3 length: 15 residues.

The chain joins TRBV7-2 to TRBJ1-5; TRBD1 matches at 9 bases. The V and J ends lost 4 bases and 4 bases, in that order; junction bases with no gene match: 2. Looked up from germline, CDR1 is SGHTA and CDR2 is FQGNSA. The CDR3 extends over 14 amino acids. The CDR3 sequence: CASSYRGLNQPQHF. The CDR3 DNA reads as TGTGCCAGCAGCTACAGGGGGCTTAATCAGCCCCAGCATTTT.

This clonotype was counted many times. The chain joins TRBV5-1 to TRBJ2-7; D gene unclear. Trimming took off 1 base at V and 6 bases at J, with 11 bases between the two ends. CDR1 SGHRS and CDR2 YFSETQ come from the germline V gene. This CDR3 contains 13 residues. CDR3 sequence reads: CASSLLSATEQYV. CDR3 bases: TGCGCCAGCAGCTTGCTAAGTGCTACCGAGCAGTACGTC.

This clonotype was detected only a few times. The CDR3 loop reads CASSLSQGRTDTQYF. The CDR3 DNA reads TGTGCCAGCAGTTTAAGTCAGGGGCGCACAGATACGCAGTATTTT. This chain uses TRBV12-3 or TRBV12-4 with TRBJ2-3, with D possibly TRBD1 on 6 matching bases. Trimming pared 2 bases from V and 1 base from J, leaving 10 bases between. There are 15 residues in the CDR3.

The V call is TRBV11-3, the J call TRBJ2-3; 8 bases map to TRBD1. The germline gives CDR1 SGHNT, CDR2 YENEEA. This CDR3 region has 15 residues. V shed 5 bases, J shed 5 bases, and the junction held 9 bases outside the gene matches. In DNA, the CDR3 is TGTGCCAGCAGCCCTGGACAGGGATCGGAAGATACGCAGTATTTT. Translation: CASSPGQGSEDTQYF.

This clonotype was seen a few times. The chain recombines TRBV6-2 or TRBV6-3 with TRBJ1-5; D gene unclear. This CDR3 contains 13 residues. Deletions cut 6 bases from V and 1 base from J, with 7 bases between. Germline lookup yields CDR1 MNHEY and CDR2 SVGEGT. In DNA form, the CDR3 reads TGTGCCAGCAGCCAAGTGAGCAATCAGCCCCAGCATTTT. It yields the protein CASSQVSNQPQHF.

This clonotype was counted ten times or more. At one end the junction does not follow the germline gene, possibly because of a read error. The chain has TRBV4-3 and TRBJ1-2, with TRBD1 matching over 9 bases. The CDR3 contains 13 residues. Germline CDR1 is LGHNA and CDR2 is YSLEER. CDR3 in amino acids: CASSQGQGYGYTF. In DNA form, the CDR3 reads TGTGCCAGCAGCCAGGGACAGGGCTATGGCTACACCTTC.

This chain connects TRBV6-2 or TRBV6-3 to TRBJ2-5, with 7 positions matching TRBD1. CDR3 length: 14 amino acids. V shed 6 bases and J 1 base; nucleotides not matched to a gene: 5. Germline CDR1 is MNHEY and CDR2 is SVGEGT. The CDR3 region is CASRRQGLQETQYF. CDR3 in DNA: TGTGCCAGCAGGCGACAGGGTCTCCAAGAGACCCAGTACTTC.

This clonotype was recorded a few times. The chain employs TRBV9 and TRBJ1-1, with 11 bases matching TRBD1. Germline V gene lookup returns CDR1 SGDLS and CDR2 YYNGEE. The CDR3 spans 16 residues. V lost 0 bases to trimming and J lost 2 bases; unmatched junction nucleotides: 3. The CDR3 nucleotides are TGTGCCAGCAGCGTAGGGACAGGGGGCCTAAACACTGAAGCTTTCTTT. This gives the protein CASSVGTGGLNTEAFF.

V is TRBV5-4 and J is TRBJ2-2; 7 bases agree with TRBD1. The J segment lost 4 bases and the V segment lost 5 bases, leaving 5 bases of the junction unmatched. The CDR3 contains 14 residues. Germline values: CDR1 SGHNT, CDR2 YYREEE (reference sequence). The CDR3 DNA follows: TGTGCCAGCAGAGCGACAGGGACCACCGGGGAGCTGTTTTTT. It specifies CASRATGTTGELFF.

The chain links TRBV5-1 to TRBJ2-3, with 7 bases matching TRBD1. With V trimmed by 4 bases and J by 0 bases, 5 bases remained unmatched. Germline V gene data show CDR1 as SGHRS and CDR2 as YFSETQ. The CDR3 has 15 residues. The CDR3 region is CASSIQGQSTDTQYF. DNA of the CDR3: TGCGCCAGCAGCATACAGGGACAGAGCACAGATACGCAGTATTTT.

This clonotype was picked up a small number of times. V gene TRBV10-3 combines with J gene TRBJ1-6; tentative D call: TRBD1 (5 bases). V was shortened by 4 bases and J by 6 bases, with 13 bases between the two germline ends. This CDR3 contains 15 residues. Germline CDR1 and CDR2: ENHRY and SYGVKD. Here the CDR3 reads CAISGKTVVNSPLHF. CDR3 nucleotides: TGTGCCATCAGTGGGAAGACAGTCGTTAATTCACCCCTCCACTTT.

The DNA for the CDR3 is TGTGCCAGCACCTCAAGGGTGAACACTGAAGCTTTCTTT. This encodes CASTSRVNTEAFF. V and J are TRBV6-2 or TRBV6-3 and TRBJ1-1; D uncertain. Per germline, CDR1 MNHEY and CDR2 SVGEGT. Trimming stripped 7 bases from V and 0 bases from J, with 9 bases between. The CDR3 runs 13 residues.

CDR3 sequence: CASSLGVLAKNIQYF. CDR3 coding DNA: TGTGCCAGCAGCTTAGGAGTTTTAGCCAAAAACATTCAGTACTTC. This sequence joins TRBV7-2 and TRBJ2-4; no reliable D call. Trimming took off 1 base at V and 0 bases at J, with 7 bases between the two ends. Germline CDR1 and CDR2: SGHTA and FQGNSA. CDR3 length: 15 residues.

V is TRBV24-1 and J is TRBJ2-5; perhaps D is TRBD1 or TRBD2 (5 bases each). Per germline, CDR1 KGHDR and CDR2 SFDVKD. Trimming pared 9 bases from V and 4 bases from J, leaving 14 bases between. The CDR3 covers 13 residues. CDR3 sequence: CATAGPGGETQYF. The CDR3 bases are TGTGCCACCGCAGGTCCTGGGGGAGAGACCCAGTACTTC.

This clonotype was counted between two and nine times. The chain has TRBV28 and TRBJ1-3; D ambiguous. The germline V and J ends were trimmed by 5 bases and 0 bases, with 17 bases remaining between them. This CDR3 has 17 amino acids. The germline gives CDR1 MDHEN, CDR2 SYDVKM. In DNA form, the CDR3 reads TGTGCCAGCAGTCCGACCCTGGGCAGATTCTCTGGAAACACCATATATTTT. Residues: CASSPTLGRFSGNTIYF.